These 21 T cell receptor beta chains were sequenced from one sample in a study of blood T cell repertoires in COVID-19. TCRdb's copy holds only in-frame clones and misses some; the assay was immunoSEQ multiplex PCR. There are about 210,000 clones in the sample; approximately 90% occur only once, and about 1.3% lies in the top ten. The specimen sequenced was PBMCs or T cells enriched from blood (not recorded which). The receptors shown here come from a man aged 25 to 45 who had recovered from COVID-19.

The chain combines TRBV5-1 with TRBJ2-7; TRBD1 matches at 7 bases. CDR3 length: 14 amino acids. Germline V CDR1 and CDR2: SGHRS, YFSETQ. J lost 3 bases, V lost 1 base, and 4 bases had no gene match. The CDR3 DNA follows: TGCGCCAGCAGCTTGAGGGACAGCAACTACGAGCAGTACTTC. Residues: CASSLRDSNYEQYF. Filled out from reference TRBV5-1 and TRBJ2-7, the complete variable domain reads KAGVTQTPRYLIKTRGQQVTLSCSPISGHRSVSWYQQTPGQGLQFLFEYFSETQRNKGNFPGRFSGRQFSNSRSEMNVSTLELGDSALYLCASSLRDSNYEQYFGPGTRLTVT.

This clone was counted a single time. The V call is TRBV4-1, the J call TRBJ2-7, with 8 positions matching TRBD2. The trim removed 0 bases at V and 2 bases at J, leaving 3 bases unmatched. Germline loops: CDR1 MGHRA, CDR2 YSYEKL. CDR3 size: 15 residues. CDR3 bases: TGCGCCAGCAGCCAAGAACCGGGAGGGCCCTACGAGCAGTACTTC. Amino acid sequence: CASSQEPGGPYEQYF.

The chain links TRBV19 to TRBJ1-5; 8 nucleotides align to TRBD1. The CDR3 has 13 amino acids. From germline, CDR1 is LNHDA and CDR2 SQIVND (reference sequence). Trimming removed 7 bases from V and 6 bases from J; junction bases left unmatched: 5. The CDR3 coding sequence is TGTGCCAGTACGACAGGGGTGGGTCAGCCCCAGCATTTT. This codes for CASTTGVGQPQHF.

The V call is TRBV7-9, the J call TRBJ1-2, with 9 bases matching TRBD1. The CDR3 consists of 15 residues. Germline V lookup: CDR1 SEHNR, CDR2 FQNEAQ (reference sequence). Trimming took 3 bases from V and 6 from J; bases not matched to a gene: 8. CDR3 loop: CASSFTQTGGDGYTF. The DNA for the CDR3 is TGTGCCAGCAGCTTTACTCAAACAGGGGGCGATGGCTACACCTTC.

The chain is built from TRBV11-2 and TRBJ2-1; a weak D match, TRBD1 (6 bases). In germline, CDR1 is SGHAT, CDR2 FQNNGV. V lost 4 bases and J lost 12, with 25 bases in between. The CDR3 consists of 16 residues. DNA of the CDR3: TGTGCCAGCAGCTCCAGCCCCGGGACACCTCCAGTAGTGCAGTTCTTC. Translation gives CASSSSPGTPPVVQFF.

The rearrangement uses TRBV7-8 and TRBJ2-7; D not certain. CDR1 and CDR2 (germline): SGHVS, FQNEAQ. The CDR3 extends over 20 amino acids. Trimming took 1 base from V and 0 from J, leaving 25 bases between them. The DNA of the CDR3 is TGTGCCAGCAGCTTAGGCTTGCAAACGCTCGCGGCCCGCCACTCCTACGAGCAGTACTTC. Translated: CASSLGLQTLAARHSYEQYF. Filled out from reference TRBV7-8 and TRBJ2-7, the complete variable domain reads GAGVSQSPRYKVAKRGQDVALRCDPISGHVSLFWYQQALGQGPEFLTYFQNEAQLDKSGLPSDRFFAERPEGSVSTLKIQRTQQEDSAVYLCASSLGLQTLAARHSYEQYFGPGTRLTVT.

The V gene is TRBV27, the J gene TRBJ2-7, with D tentatively TRBD2 (6 bases). Germline CDR1 reads MNHEY; CDR2 reads SMNVEV (reference sequence). The CDR3 runs 14 residues. V lost 7 bases and J lost 6, with 19 bases in between. Here the CDR3 DNA reads TGTGCCAGCAAGGCGGCGGGGCAGGGCTTCGAGCAGTACTTC. Amino acids: CASKAAGQGFEQYF.

The chain employs TRBV19 and TRBJ1-5, with a possible D match to TRBD1 (5 bases). Trimming took 6 bases from V and 0 from J, leaving 12 bases between them. In germline, CDR1 is LNHDA, CDR2 SQIVND (reference sequence). The CDR3 has 15 amino acids. CDR3 nucleotides: TGTGCCAGTAGCAAGGGGCCGAATAGCAATCAGCCCCAGCATTTT. This translates into CASSKGPNSNQPQHF.

CDR3 nucleotides: TGCAGCGTTGAGGGGGGGGCGCACAATGAGCAGTTCTTC. Its translation: CSVEGGAHNEQFF. The chain joins TRBV29-1 to TRBJ2-1; D may be TRBD2 (7 bases). Germline V lookup: CDR1 SQVTM, CDR2 ANQGSEA. The V and J ends lost 3 bases and 5 bases respectively, with 11 bases between them. This CDR3 has 13 amino acids.

The rearrangement uses TRBV27 and TRBJ1-5, with TRBD1 matching 10 bases. The CDR3 totals 18 residues. CDR1 is MNHEY and CDR2 is SMNVEV in the germline V gene (reference sequence). The V segment lost 5 bases and the J segment 0 bases; nucleotides outside the gene matches: 10. The CDR3 nucleotides read TGTGCCAGCAGTCCGTGGGGCGGGACAGGGGATAGCAATCAGCCCCAGCATTTT. As protein: CASSPWGGTGDSNQPQHF.

The V and J genes are TRBV10-3 and TRBJ1-1; weak D call: TRBD1 (5 bases). This CDR3 has 14 residues. Trimming shortened V by 0 bases and J by 7 bases, and 12 bases separated the two germline ends. Per the germline V gene, CDR1 is ENHRY and CDR2 is SYGVKD. CDR3 amino acids: CAISESVAGREAFF. The DNA for the CDR3 is TGTGCCATCAGTGAGTCGGTGGCAGGGCGTGAAGCTTTCTTT.

This chain joins TRBV6-1 and TRBJ2-2; 7 bases match TRBD1. V was clipped by 3 bases and J by 6 bases; unmatched bases: 7. This CDR3 contains 15 residues. The germline V gene encodes CDR1 MNHNS and CDR2 SASEGT. For the CDR3, the DNA is TGTGCCAGCAGTGACGGCCAGGGGGAGTCCGGGGAGCTGTTTTTT. Amino acid sequence: CASSDGQGESGELFF.

The gene calls are TRBV9 and TRBJ1-1; no clear D gene. CDR1 and CDR2 from the germline V gene are SGDLS and YYNGEE. V was trimmed by 0 bases and J by 4 bases, leaving 13 bases between them. The CDR3 runs 15 residues. The CDR3 loop is CASSVGTRASTEAFF. The CDR3, as DNA: TGTGCCAGCAGCGTAGGTACTAGGGCGTCCACTGAAGCTTTCTTT.

This clone was seen just once. The chain uses TRBV9 and TRBJ2-7; 8 positions match TRBD1. The trim removed 4 bases at V and 3 bases at J, leaving 6 bases unmatched. Looked up from germline, CDR1 is SGDLS and CDR2 is YYNGEE. The CDR3 totals 14 residues. CDR3 DNA: TGTGCCAGCAGCACAGGGGGTACTCACTACGAGCAGTACTTC. Protein: CASSTGGTHYEQYF. Full variable domain (remainder filled in from reference TRBV9 and TRBJ2-7): DSGVTQTPKHLITATGQRVTLRCSPRSGDLSVYWYQQSLDQGLQFLIQYYNGEERAKGNILERFSAQQFPDLHSELNLSSLELGDSALYFCASSTGGTHYEQYFGPGTRLTVT.

The rearrangement uses TRBV3-1 (or the pseudogene TRBV3-2) and TRBJ1-2, with D tentatively TRBD1 (5 bases). Per germline, CDR1 LGHDT and CDR2 YNNKEL (reference sequence). The CDR3 consists of 16 residues. V was clipped by 5 bases and J by 4 bases, with 20 bases between them. The CDR3 DNA reads TGTGCCAGCAGCAAAGGGCCCCTGGGGACTTTCTATGGCTACACCTTC. This translates into CASSKGPLGTFYGYTF.

This chain links TRBV14 with TRBJ2-5, with TRBD1 as a possible D gene (6 bases). This CDR3 comprises 14 residues. The ends were cut back, 2 bases at V and 3 bases at J, with 10 bases in the middle. Germline assignment: CDR1 SGHDN and CDR2 FVKESK. The CDR3, as DNA: TGTGCCAGCAGCCAACTCAGGGGAAAAGAGACCCAGTACTTC. Translation: CASSQLRGKETQYF.

This clone was observed a handful of times. The rearrangement joins TRBV19 to TRBJ1-1; perhaps TRBD1 as D (5 bases). The CDR3 consists of 14 residues. CDR1 is LNHDA, CDR2 SQIVND, per germline (reference sequence). Trimming took off 7 bases at V and 0 bases at J, with 12 bases between the two ends. CDR3 sequence: CASKVQAMNTEAFF. In DNA form, the CDR3 reads TGTGCCAGTAAAGTACAGGCCATGAACACTGAAGCTTTCTTT.

This clone was detected only once. The rearrangement joins TRBV13 to TRBJ2-7, with 10 positions matching TRBD2. This CDR3 is built from 18 residues. CDR1 is PRHDT and CDR2 is FYEKMQ in the germline V gene (reference sequence). V shed 3 bases, J shed 4 bases, and the junction held 15 bases outside the gene matches. CDR3 in DNA: TGTGCCAGCAGCTTGAGTCTAGCGGGAGTCGAGATGTATTACGAGCAGTACTTC. It translates to CASSLSLAGVEMYYEQYF.

This chain connects TRBV11-2 to TRBJ1-4; 7 bases match TRBD1. V dropped 1 base and J dropped 7; count of bases not matched to a gene: 3. There are 14 residues in the CDR3. The V gene's germline CDR1 is SGHAT and CDR2 FQNNGV. For the CDR3, the DNA is TGTGCCAGCAGCTTAGGTACAGGGGCTGAAAAACTGTTTTTT. Its translation is CASSLGTGAEKLFF.

This clone occurred a few times. The V gene is TRBV9, the J gene TRBJ1-1, with 7 bases aligning to TRBD1. Per the germline V gene, CDR1 is SGDLS and CDR2 is YYNGEE. With V trimmed by 3 bases and J by 1 base, 3 bases remained unmatched. This CDR3 comprises 14 residues. In nucleotides, the CDR3 is TGTGCCAGCAGCGAGGGACAGAAGAACACTGAAGCTTTCTTT. Its translation: CASSEGQKNTEAFF. Based on the CDR3 plus reference TRBV9 and TRBJ1-1, the full variable domain is DSGVTQTPKHLITATGQRVTLRCSPRSGDLSVYWYQQSLDQGLQFLIQYYNGEERAKGNILERFSAQQFPDLHSELNLSSLELGDSALYFCASSEGQKNTEAFFGQGTRLTVV.

This clone showed up just a few times. This chain uses TRBV4-1 with TRBJ1-5; D not certain. V was cut by 1 base and J by 10 bases, with 11 bases left in between. Germline V lookup: CDR1 MGHRA, CDR2 YSYEKL. The length of the CDR3 is 13 residues. In DNA form, the CDR3 reads TGCGCCAGCAGCCAAGGAGACGGAGTACCCCAGCATTTT. The encoded protein is CASSQGDGVPQHF.